A selection of T cell receptor beta chains follows, all from one sample in a study of control samples from healthy donors and cancer patients. Clones were sequenced by immunoSEQ multiplex PCR, and TCRdb holds only the in-frame ones, with some missing. The sample contains 150,000 to 200,000 clones, more than 80% of which appear only once. What was sequenced was blood. The receptors originated from a man aged 25-40 years in good health. The CDR3 runs from the conserved cysteine through the conserved F or W. D genes are given only for firm matches. The size field is filled for only some rows; it gives once, few, many or a size class.

clone_size: NA; cdr3_length: 14; j_call: TRBJ1-3; d_call: TRBD1; v_call: TRBV9; cdr3_nt: TGTGCCAGCAGCGTGACAGGGTTTGGAAACACCATATATTTT; cdr3_aa: CASSVTGFGNTIYF
clone_size: NA; cdr3_length: 14; j_call: TRBJ1-1; d_call: NA; v_call: TRBV19; cdr3_nt: TGTGCCAGTAGTCCTGGACGGCAGTACACTGAAGCTTTCTTT; cdr3_aa: CASSPGRQYTEAFF
clone_size: once; cdr3_length: 12; j_call: TRBJ2-1; d_call: NA; v_call: TRBV10-3; cdr3_nt: TGTGCCATCAGTGAGGTCGGATTAGGACAGTTCTTC; cdr3_aa: CAISEVGLGQFF
clone_size: NA; cdr3_length: 14; j_call: TRBJ1-2; d_call: TRBD1; v_call: TRBV10-3; cdr3_nt: TGTGCCATCAGTGAACGGGACAGTTCAACATCGGGCACCTTC; cdr3_aa: CAISERDSSTSGTF
clone_size: NA; cdr3_length: 13; j_call: TRBJ1-5; d_call: NA; v_call: TRBV11-2; cdr3_nt: TGTGCCAGCAGCGCTGATGAGGGTCAGCCCCAGCATTTT; cdr3_aa: CASSADEGQPQHF
clone_size: once; cdr3_length: 15; j_call: TRBJ2-7; d_call: NA; v_call: TRBV28; cdr3_nt: TGTGCCAGCAGTCCTACCGGGACAAGCTCCTACGAGCAGTACTTC; cdr3_aa: CASSPTGTSSYEQYF
clone_size: NA; cdr3_length: 15; j_call: TRBJ1-5; d_call: TRBD1; v_call: TRBV28; cdr3_nt: TGTGCCAGCAGAAGCCGGGACAGCTCCAATCAGCCCCAGCATTTT; cdr3_aa: CASRSRDSSNQPQHF
clone_size: NA; cdr3_length: 16; j_call: TRBJ1-3; d_call: NA; v_call: TRBV25-1; cdr3_nt: TGTGCCAGCAGTGAATTGTTTCCTTACTCTGGAAACACCATATATTTT; cdr3_aa: CASSELFPYSGNTIYF
clone_size: NA; cdr3_length: 15; j_call: TRBJ2-2; d_call: TRBD1; v_call: TRBV9; cdr3_nt: TGTGCCAGCAGTCACGGGACAGCGAACACCGGGGAGCTGTTTTTT; cdr3_aa: CASSHGTANTGELFF
clone_size: NA; cdr3_length: 14; j_call: TRBJ1-6; d_call: NA; v_call: TRBV21-1; cdr3_nt: TGTGCCAGCAGCAAACCCCCAGAGGGATCACCCCTCCACTTT; cdr3_aa: CASSKPPEGSPLHF
clone_size: NA; cdr3_length: 16; j_call: TRBJ2-7; d_call: TRBD1; v_call: TRBV19; cdr3_nt: TGTGCCAGTAGGGAGACAGGGGGCGCGCGTTCCTACGAGCAGTACTTC; cdr3_aa: CASRETGGARSYEQYF
clone_size: few; cdr3_length: 13; j_call: TRBJ2-6; d_call: NA; v_call: TRBV29-1; cdr3_nt: TGCAGCGTCGCGCGGGGTGGGGCCAACGTCCTGACTTTC; cdr3_aa: CSVARGGANVLTF
clone_size: once; cdr3_length: 12; j_call: TRBJ2-7; d_call: NA; v_call: TRBV28; cdr3_nt: TGTGCCAGCAGTTACTCTGCGGGCGAGCAGTACTTC; cdr3_aa: CASSYSAGEQYF
clone_size: NA; cdr3_length: 13; j_call: TRBJ2-7; d_call: TRBD1; v_call: TRBV7-9; cdr3_nt: TGTGCCAGCAGCCCCGGGACAGGGTACGAGCAGTACTTC; cdr3_aa: CASSPGTGYEQYF
clone_size: NA; cdr3_length: 14; j_call: TRBJ1-2; d_call: NA; v_call: TRBV10-3; cdr3_nt: TGTGCCATCAGTGGAGAACAGGGCTTCTATGGCTACACCTTC; cdr3_aa: CAISGEQGFYGYTF
clone_size: NA; cdr3_length: 17; j_call: TRBJ2-3; d_call: TRBD2; v_call: TRBV18; cdr3_nt: TGTGCCAGCTCACCCCCGACTTGGGCAGGGAGGGCAGATACGCAGTATTTT; cdr3_aa: CASSPPTWAGRADTQYF
clone_size: NA; cdr3_length: 14; j_call: TRBJ1-1; d_call: NA; v_call: TRBV4-2; cdr3_nt: TGTGCCAGCAGCCAAGATCGGGAACACACTGAAGCTTTCTTT; cdr3_aa: CASSQDREHTEAFF
clone_size: NA; cdr3_length: 11; j_call: TRBJ2-1; d_call: NA; v_call: TRBV19; cdr3_nt: TGTGCCAGTAGTCTGGGAAGTGTGCAGTTCTTC; cdr3_aa: CASSLGSVQFF
clone_size: NA; cdr3_length: 20; j_call: TRBJ2-1; d_call: TRBD1; v_call: TRBV24-1; cdr3_nt: TGTGCCACCAGTGATCCCGGGACAGGGTCATCTAAGGGGGTATACAATGAGCAGTTCTTC; cdr3_aa: CATSDPGTGSSKGVYNEQFF
clone_size: NA; cdr3_length: 13; j_call: TRBJ1-5; d_call: NA; v_call: TRBV6-1; cdr3_nt: TGTGCCAGCAGTGAGGCACTATTCCAGCCCCAGCATTTT; cdr3_aa: CASSEALFQPQHF
clone_size: few; cdr3_length: 13; j_call: TRBJ1-3; d_call: NA; v_call: TRBV12-3/TRBV12-4; cdr3_nt: TGTGCCAGCGGCCGTTTTTCTGGAAACACCATATATTTT; cdr3_aa: CASGRFSGNTIYF
clone_size: NA; cdr3_length: 15; j_call: TRBJ2-7; d_call: TRBD1; v_call: TRBV5-1; cdr3_nt: TGCGCCAGCAGCTTGGTAGGGACAGGGACCTACGAGCAGTACTTC; cdr3_aa: CASSLVGTGTYEQYF
clone_size: NA; cdr3_length: 13; j_call: TRBJ2-5; d_call: NA; v_call: TRBV19; cdr3_nt: TGTGCCAGTAGTAGAGCGGTCCAAGAGACCCAGTACTTC; cdr3_aa: CASSRAVQETQYF
clone_size: NA; cdr3_length: 16; j_call: TRBJ2-5; d_call: NA; v_call: TRBV19; cdr3_nt: TGTGCCAGTAGCCAAGGGGGGGGACGAAAACAAGAGACCCAGTACTTC; cdr3_aa: CASSQGGGRKQETQYF
clone_size: NA; cdr3_length: 13; j_call: TRBJ2-7; d_call: NA; v_call: TRBV10-3; cdr3_nt: TGTGCCATCAGTGACGGGAGCTCCTACGAGCAGTACTTC; cdr3_aa: CAISDGSSYEQYF
clone_size: NA; cdr3_length: 14; j_call: TRBJ1-5; d_call: NA; v_call: TRBV27; cdr3_nt: TGTGCCAGCAGTTTACAGGGGAGCAATCAGCCCCAGCATTTT; cdr3_aa: CASSLQGSNQPQHF
clone_size: NA; cdr3_length: 12; j_call: TRBJ2-7; d_call: TRBD1; v_call: TRBV7-2; cdr3_nt: TGTGCCAGCAGCCTGACAGGGCGGGAGCAGTACTTC; cdr3_aa: CASSLTGREQYF
clone_size: NA; cdr3_length: 14; j_call: TRBJ2-7; d_call: NA; v_call: TRBV5-4; cdr3_nt: TGTGCCAGCAGCCCGGGACATGGCTCCTACGAGCAGTACTTC; cdr3_aa: CASSPGHGSYEQYF
clone_size: NA; cdr3_length: 13; j_call: TRBJ1-5; d_call: TRBD1; v_call: TRBV10-3; cdr3_nt: TGTGCCATCAGTGGACAGGGGGATCAGCCCCAGCATTTT; cdr3_aa: CAISGQGDQPQHF
clone_size: NA; cdr3_length: 17; j_call: TRBJ2-3; d_call: NA; v_call: TRBV5-1; cdr3_nt: TGCGCCAGCAGCTTGCTCCCCTCCTCGAGAGGCCTGGGTACGCAGTATTTT; cdr3_aa: CASSLLPSSRGLGTQYF
clone_size: NA; cdr3_length: 13; j_call: TRBJ1-2; d_call: TRBD1; v_call: TRBV29-1; cdr3_nt: TGCAGCGTTCTACAGGGGGCAGGGTATGGCTACACCTTC; cdr3_aa: CSVLQGAGYGYTF
clone_size: NA; cdr3_length: 15; j_call: TRBJ2-3; d_call: TRBD2; v_call: TRBV19; cdr3_nt: TGTGCCAGTAGTATAGGGGCGGGAGTGAGAGATACGCAGTATTTT; cdr3_aa: CASSIGAGVRDTQYF
clone_size: NA; cdr3_length: 16; j_call: TRBJ2-7; d_call: TRBD2; v_call: TRBV9; cdr3_nt: TGTGCCAGCAGCGTAGCTGGGACTAGCGGGTTGTACGAGCAGTACTTC; cdr3_aa: CASSVAGTSGLYEQYF
clone_size: NA; cdr3_length: 16; j_call: TRBJ2-1; d_call: TRBD2; v_call: TRBV5-1; cdr3_nt: TGCGCCAGCAGCTATAATAGCGGGAGGTATTACAATGAGCAGTTCTTC; cdr3_aa: CASSYNSGRYYNEQFF
clone_size: NA; cdr3_length: 14; j_call: TRBJ2-2; d_call: TRBD1; v_call: TRBV29-1; cdr3_nt: TGCAGCGCTCAGACAGGGGGGAACACCGGGGAGCTGTTTTTT; cdr3_aa: CSAQTGGNTGELFF
clone_size: NA; cdr3_length: 14; j_call: TRBJ2-1; d_call: NA; v_call: TRBV6-2/TRBV6-3; cdr3_nt: TGTGCCAGCAGTTTGCGGAGCCTCTACAATGAGCAGTTCTTC; cdr3_aa: CASSLRSLYNEQFF
clone_size: NA; cdr3_length: 14; j_call: TRBJ2-4; d_call: NA; v_call: TRBV28; cdr3_nt: TGTGCCAGCAGCTTAGAACTAGCCAAAAACATTCAGTACTTC; cdr3_aa: CASSLELAKNIQYF
clone_size: once; cdr3_length: 15; j_call: TRBJ1-6; d_call: NA; v_call: TRBV3-1/TRBV3-2; cdr3_nt: TGTGCCAGCAGCCACTCAGGTGTATGGGATTCACCCCTCCACTTT; cdr3_aa: CASSHSGVWDSPLHF
clone_size: NA; cdr3_length: 11; j_call: TRBJ2-1; d_call: NA; v_call: TRBV28; cdr3_nt: TGTGCCAGCAGTGGTAACAATGAGCAGTTCTTC; cdr3_aa: CASSGNNEQFF
clone_size: NA; cdr3_length: 17; j_call: TRBJ1-3; d_call: NA; v_call: TRBV30; cdr3_nt: TGTGCCTGGAGTGCCTCGATACAGGGACCCTCTGGAAACACCATATATTTT; cdr3_aa: CAWSASIQGPSGNTIYF
clone_size: NA; cdr3_length: 16; j_call: TRBJ2-1; d_call: TRBD2; v_call: TRBV5-4; cdr3_nt: TGTGCCAGCAGCGGGGGACTAGCGGGGGGTCGCCGGGAGCAGTTCTTC; cdr3_aa: CASSGGLAGGRREQFF
clone_size: NA; cdr3_length: 16; j_call: TRBJ1-3; d_call: TRBD1; v_call: TRBV7-9; cdr3_nt: TGTGCCAGCAGCTTAGCTTCAGGACAGGCTGGAAACACCATATATTTT; cdr3_aa: CASSLASGQAGNTIYF
clone_size: few; cdr3_length: 11; j_call: TRBJ1-4; d_call: NA; v_call: TRBV30; cdr3_nt: TGTGCCTGGAGTATCCGCGAAAAACTGTTTTTT; cdr3_aa: CAWSIREKLFF
clone_size: once; cdr3_length: 15; j_call: TRBJ1-2; d_call: NA; v_call: TRBV18; cdr3_nt: TGTGCCAGCTCACCACCAGGGACGAGGGGGGACGGCTACACCTTC; cdr3_aa: CASSPPGTRGDGYTF
clone_size: NA; cdr3_length: 12; j_call: TRBJ2-7; d_call: NA; v_call: TRBV29-1; cdr3_nt: TGCAGCGTTGAATTTGGCCGCTACGAGCAGTACTTC; cdr3_aa: CSVEFGRYEQYF
clone_size: many; cdr3_length: 13; j_call: TRBJ2-7; d_call: NA; v_call: TRBV15; cdr3_nt: TGTGCCACCAGCAGAGCCGAAACCTACGAGCAGTACTTC; cdr3_aa: CATSRAETYEQYF
clone_size: once; cdr3_length: 15; j_call: TRBJ1-6; d_call: TRBD1; v_call: TRBV18; cdr3_nt: TGTGCCAGCTCTCCCGGACAGGAAGGGAATTCACCCCTCCACTTT; cdr3_aa: CASSPGQEGNSPLHF
clone_size: NA; cdr3_length: 13; j_call: TRBJ2-1; d_call: NA; v_call: TRBV14; cdr3_nt: TGTGCCAGCAGCCAAGCAGCGTTTTATGAGCAGTTCTTC; cdr3_aa: CASSQAAFYEQFF
clone_size: NA; cdr3_length: 11; j_call: TRBJ1-2; d_call: TRBD1; v_call: TRBV28; cdr3_nt: TGTGCCAGCACCAGGGGGGATGGCTACACCTTC; cdr3_aa: CASTRGDGYTF